This T cell receptor (beta chain) originates from a study of cytomegalovirus exposure and HLA in healthy donors. As for the study in general: Roughly 180 million T cells yielded some 120 million unique TCR beta sequences in earlier analysis.

The CDR3 length is 14 residues. V shed 3 bases and J shed 4 bases, with 11 bases lying between them. CDR1 is SGHRS, CDR2 YFSETQ, per germline. The study's findings and limits: The authors reported that TCR beta sequences could predict HLA-A and HLA-B alleles. These predictions were accurate for most subjects in the first cohort.

Remarks on this clone: Its antigen is undetermined.

PCR primers comprised 60 Vbeta and 13 Jbeta primers. The method was immunoSEQ multiplex PCR; TCRdb's version includes in-frame clones alone and lacks a portion of them. This table holds 160,000 or so clones, around four fifths found once. The source material was PBMCs. The chain joins TRBV5-1 to TRBJ1-3; TRBD1 might be the D (6 bases). The sequence derives from a woman aged 18-29 years in good health and CMV-seronegative. CDR3 sequence: CASSSAGAGNTIYF. In DNA form, the CDR3 reads TGCGCCAGCAGCTCGGCAGGGGCCGGAAACACCATATATTTT.